The 11 T cell receptor beta chains below were found in one sample sequenced in a study of blood T cell repertoires in COVID-19. Measured with immunoSEQ multiplex PCR; TCRdb has only the in-frame clones, and not every one. The table has some 190,000 clones, roughly 84% seen once. Input material: PBMCs or T cells enriched from blood (not recorded which). Source of these receptors: a woman aged 25 to 45 who had been exposed to COVID-19.

V and J are TRBV18 and TRBJ1-6; D gene unclear. The CDR3 loop spans 13 amino acids. V was pared by 2 bases and J by 8 bases, with 7 bases between. Germline CDR1 reads KGHSH; CDR2 reads LQKENI. The DNA of the CDR3 is TGTGCCAGCTCACCATTGGCGGATTCACCCCTCCACTTT. Protein sequence: CASSPLADSPLHF.

The chain is built from TRBV9 and TRBJ2-1, with 9 nucleotides matching TRBD2. The V and J ends lost 8 bases and 8 bases, in that order; junction bases with no gene match: 8. From germline, CDR1 is SGDLS and CDR2 YYNGEE. The CDR3 has 13 residues. In DNA form, the CDR3 reads TGTGCCAGTGGGACTAGCAGTGAGGATGAGCAGTTCTTC. Amino acid sequence: CASGTSSEDEQFF.

This clone came up once. The gene calls are TRBV19 and TRBJ1-5, with D possibly being TRBD1 (6 bases). Germline assignment: CDR1 LNHDA and CDR2 SQIVND (reference sequence). The CDR3 consists of 15 residues. V gave up 3 bases and J gave up 3 bases, with 12 bases separating them. The CDR3 spells CASSIPVGANQPQHF. The CDR3 DNA reads TGTGCCAGTAGTATCCCCGTGGGGGCCAATCAGCCCCAGCATTTT.

CDR3 protein: CASSPPTGQNGYTF. The CDR3 DNA reads TGTGCCAGCTCACCACCGACAGGACAGAATGGCTACACCTTC. V and J are TRBV18 and TRBJ1-2; D perhaps matches TRBD1 (6 bases). The V and J ends lost 0 bases and 6 bases respectively, with 11 bases between them. CDR1 is KGHSH and CDR2 is LQKENI in the germline V gene. The CDR3 is 14 residues long.

The chain combines TRBV7-8 with TRBJ1-4; 9 bases are shared with TRBD1. Germline CDR1 reads SGHVS; CDR2 reads FQNEAQ. CDR3 length: 15 amino acids. The trim removed 5 bases at V and 6 bases at J, leaving 7 bases unmatched. The CDR3 region is CASSPSRQGDEKLFF. The CDR3 coding sequence is TGTGCCAGCAGCCCATCCCGACAGGGGGATGAAAAACTGTTTTTT.

This chain joins TRBV2 and TRBJ1-2; D ambiguous. This CDR3 has 12 amino acids. The ends were cut back, 3 bases at V and 2 bases at J, with 4 bases in the middle. The germline gives CDR1 SNHLY, CDR2 FYNNEI. The CDR3 protein is CASSDRNYGYTF. DNA of the CDR3: TGTGCCAGCAGTGACAGGAACTATGGCTACACCTTC.

The rearrangement joins TRBV5-6 to TRBJ2-7, with 7 bases that match TRBD1. CDR3 length: 14 residues. The junction had 5 bases not matched to a gene; V was cut back by 2 bases and J by 3 bases. Germline loops: CDR1 SGHDT, CDR2 YYEEEE. CDR3 in DNA: TGTGCCAGCAGCTTTAAGGGGGCCGTCTACGAGCAGTACTTC. Its protein is CASSFKGAVYEQYF.

The CDR3 is CASSQQREDYGYTF. The CDR3 DNA follows: TGTGCCAGCAGCCAACAACGGGAAGACTATGGCTACACCTTC. The chain carries TRBV4-2 and TRBJ1-2; D not certain. Germline V CDR1 and CDR2: LGHNA, YNFKEQ. V was clipped by 2 bases and J by 3 bases, with 10 bases between them. The CDR3 length is 14 residues.

The chain employs TRBV5-1 and TRBJ1-1; 7 nucleotides align to TRBD1. Germline CDR1 is SGHRS and CDR2 is YFSETQ. The CDR3 loop spans 13 amino acids. The V gene end was trimmed by 1 base and the J gene end by 4 bases; junction bases not matched to a gene: 1. CDR3 sequence reads: CASSLQGGTEAFF. The CDR3, as DNA: TGCGCCAGCAGCTTGCAGGGGGGCACTGAAGCTTTCTTT. The variable domain in full, with the rest retrieved from reference TRBV5-1 and TRBJ1-1, is KAGVTQTPRYLIKTRGQQVTLSCSPISGHRSVSWYQQTPGQGLQFLFEYFSETQRNKGNFPGRFSGRQFSNSRSEMNVSTLELGDSALYLCASSLQGGTEAFFGQGTRLTVV.

The V call is TRBV27, the J call TRBJ2-1; 7 nucleotides line up with TRBD2. Trimming removed 5 bases from V and 0 bases from J; junction bases left unmatched: 4. This CDR3 region has 15 residues. The germline gives CDR1 MNHEY, CDR2 SMNVEV (reference sequence). The CDR3 nucleotides are TGTGCCAGCAGTGGGGGGGACGGCTCCTACAATGAGCAGTTCTTC. Its protein product is CASSGGDGSYNEQFF.

This clone has a handful of counts. The gene calls are TRBV9 and TRBJ1-1; TRBD1 aligns across 10 bases. CDR1 and CDR2 from the germline V gene are SGDLS and YYNGEE. V was pared by 3 bases and J by 0 bases, with 14 bases of the junction left unmatched. The CDR3 totals 19 residues. The CDR3 bases are TGTGCCAGCAGCGCCCCTTCCGGGACAGGGGAAACTCTGAACACTGAAGCTTTCTTT. Residues: CASSAPSGTGETLNTEAFF.